This T cell receptor beta chain appears in the sequencing data of a study of CD8 T cells in Susac syndrome. Overall study context: The Susac syndrome patients that were sequenced included six with active disease and fewer than 10 in remission.

An input of roughly 0.45 to 1 ug of RNA was subjected to reverse transcription using random hexamers. The immunoSEQ assay covered 54 Vbeta and 13 Jbeta segments for CDR3. TCRdb fed the immunoSEQ multiplex PCR reads into MiXCR, producing one record per CDR3 protein. The profile shows 200,000 to 300,000 distinct CDR3 sequences, about 95% of them singletons. The junction had 14 bases not matched to a gene; V was cut back by 2 bases and J by 2 bases. The CDR3 extends over 17 amino acids. CDR1 is SQVTM and CDR2 is ANQGSEA in the germline V gene. Bulk CD8+ and CD4+ cells came from magnetic negative isolation; CD8+ TEMRA by FACS.

V gene TRBV29-1 combines with J gene TRBJ1-1; the match to TRBD1 covers 7 bases. The sample taken for sequencing was CD4+ T cells from PBMCs. The origin of this receptor is a human donor with Susac syndrome. The DNA of the CDR3 is TGCAGCGTTGAAAGGTGGGAGTACGGGACAGCCAACACTGAAGCTTTCTTT. As protein: CSVERWEYGTANTEAFF. Full variable domain (rest looked up from reference TRBV29-1 and TRBJ1-1): SAVISQKPSRDICQRGTSLTIQCQVDSQVTMMFWYRQQPGQSLTLIATANQGSEATYESGFVIDKFPISRPNLTFSTLTVSNMSPEDSSIYLCSVERWEYGTANTEAFFGQGTRLTVV.